This passage covers 32 T cell receptor beta chains from one sample sequenced in a study of vaccination and CD4 T cells after COVID-19. These receptors' targets are unknown. Indicated treatment: approximately nine-day PBMC culture with coronavirus spike peptide pools or control peptides (ViraFEST assay). The Oncomine TCR Beta short-read assay was what sequenced the DNA obtained from cultured CD4+ T cells. TCRdb ran MiXCR on the PCR reads and lists one entry per CDR3 protein. The sample records about 14,000 distinct CDR3 sequences, over 45% being singletons. Sequenced here: CD4+ T cells from blood, cultured in vitro, sampled before SARS-CoV-2 vaccination. The receptors shown here come from a human donor who had recovered from COVID-19.

This clonotype has only a few counts. The genes are TRBV28 and TRBJ1-5; D is undetermined. The CDR3 extends over 11 amino acids. Germline V CDR1 and CDR2: MDHEN, SYDVKM. The germline V and J ends were trimmed by 8 bases and 2 bases, with 4 bases remaining between them. The CDR3 DNA is TGTGCCAGCCAGGGCAATCAGCCCCAGCATTTT. It codes for CASQGNQPQHF.

The chain joins TRBV30 to TRBJ2-7; no clear D gene. Looked up from germline, CDR1 is GTSNPN and CDR2 is SVGIG (reference sequence). Trimming stripped 4 bases from V and 6 bases from J, with 13 bases between. The CDR3 extends over 12 amino acids. The CDR3 loop reads CAWTSPRFEQYF. CDR3 bases: TGTGCCTGGACCTCCCCCCGCTTCGAGCAGTACTTC. Complete variable domain (other parts from reference TRBV30 and TRBJ2-7): SQTIHQWPATLVQPVGSPLSLECTVEGTSNPNLYWYRQAAGRGLQLLFYSVGIGQISSEVPQNLSASRPQDRQFILSSKKLLLSDSGFYLCAWTSPRFEQYFGPGTRLTVT.

This clonotype was found a few times. This rearrangement joins TRBV24-1 to TRBJ1-1; 8 bases align to TRBD1. CDR1 and CDR2 (germline): KGHDR, SFDVKD. Trimming removed 11 bases from V and 5 bases from J; junction bases left unmatched: 9. CDR3 size: 13 residues. CDR3 protein: CAIKTGDHTEAFF. The CDR3 nucleotides read TGTGCCATTAAGACAGGGGATCATACTGAAGCTTTCTTT.

The genes are TRBV6-2 or TRBV6-3 and TRBJ2-3, with D tentatively TRBD1 (7 bases). With 4 bases removed from V and 5 bases from J, the gap between germline ends came to 13 bases. Germline CDR1 and CDR2: MNHEY and SVGEGT. CDR3 length: 14 residues. This chain's CDR3 is CASSWGDSRDTQYF. CDR3 DNA sequence: TGTGCCAGCAGTTGGGGGGACAGTAGAGATACGCAGTATTTT.

This clonotype showed up just a few times. The V call is TRBV2, the J call TRBJ1-6, with no clear D. V lost 1 base to trimming and J lost 7 bases, with 11 bases between them. This CDR3 has 15 residues. Germline CDR1 reads SNHLY; CDR2 reads FYNNEI. The chain's CDR3 is CASSEVASPNSPLHF. As DNA, the CDR3 is TGTGCCAGCAGTGAAGTGGCCTCCCCAAATTCACCCCTCCACTTT.

V and J are TRBV20-1 and TRBJ2-7; D ambiguous. This CDR3 spans 12 amino acids. V was clipped by 3 bases and J by 0 bases, with 6 bases between them. The V gene's germline CDR1 is DFQATT and CDR2 SNEGSKA (reference sequence). The CDR3 loop reads CSASSSSYEQYF. The CDR3 DNA is TGCAGTGCTAGTAGTAGCTCCTACGAGCAGTACTTC.

The genes are TRBV7-8 and TRBJ2-7, with D maybe TRBD2 (5 bases). V shed 2 bases and J shed 0 bases, with 8 bases lying between them. CDR3 length: 14 residues. The germline V gene encodes CDR1 SGHVS and CDR2 FQNEAQ. Written as DNA, the CDR3 is TGTGCCAGCAGCTTAAGTGGGAGCTCCTACGAGCAGTACTTC. Protein sequence: CASSLSGSSYEQYF. Looking up the rest from reference TRBV7-8 and TRBJ2-7 gives the full variable domain: GAGVSQSPRYKVAKRGQDVALRCDPISGHVSLFWYQQALGQGPEFLTYFQNEAQLDKSGLPSDRFFAERPEGSVSTLKIQRTQQEDSAVYLCASSLSGSSYEQYFGPGTRLTVT.

The CDR3 spells CASSLGAQGEQFF. CDR3 bases: TGTGCCAGCAGCTTAGGGGCCCAGGGTGAGCAGTTCTTC. The gene calls are TRBV7-7 and TRBJ2-1, with D possibly being TRBD1 (5 bases). This CDR3 is 13 amino acids long. Trimming stripped 1 base from V and 9 bases from J, with 10 bases between. The germline V gene encodes CDR1 SSHAT and CDR2 FNYEAQ (reference sequence). The full variable domain, rest sourced from reference TRBV7-7 and TRBJ2-1, is GAGVSQSPRYKVTKRGQDVTLRCDPISSHATLYWYQQALGQGPEFLTYFNYEAQPDKSGLPSDRFSAERPEGSISTLTIQRTEQRDSAMYRCASSLGAQGEQFFGPGTRLTVL.

The rearrangement uses TRBV7-2 and TRBJ1-2, with TRBD1 matching 8 bases. CDR1 SGHTA and CDR2 FQGNSA come from the germline V gene. Unmatched junction bases numbered 5, after V lost 2 bases and J lost 6 bases. The CDR3 spans 14 residues. CDR3 residues: CASSLRTGLNGYTF. The DNA for the CDR3 is TGTGCCAGCAGCTTAAGGACAGGGCTAAATGGCTACACCTTC.

This clonotype was found a few times. The rearrangement links TRBV7-2 to TRBJ2-3, with 13 nucleotides matching TRBD2. Germline CDR1 is SGHTA and CDR2 is FQGNSA. The CDR3 spans 17 residues. Trimming took 5 bases from V and 6 from J; bases not matched to a gene: 11. The CDR3 sequence: CASSLTLAGGNSDTQYF. Here the CDR3 DNA reads TGTGCCAGCAGCCTGACACTAGCGGGGGGGAACAGTGATACGCAGTATTTT.

The sample holds a few counts of this clonotype. The chain employs TRBV6-2 or TRBV6-3 and TRBJ1-6, with 9 bases matching TRBD1. Germline lookup yields CDR1 MNHEY and CDR2 SVGEGT. The CDR3 is 14 residues long. V shed 4 bases and J 7 bases; nucleotides not matched to a gene: 2. CDR3 amino acids: CASSFDRGNSPLHF. The CDR3 DNA sequence: TGTGCCAGCAGTTTCGACAGGGGGAATTCACCCCTCCACTTT.

The J gene is TRBJ2-3, the V gene TRBV6-5, with D possibly being TRBD1 (5 bases). The V end was cut by 0 bases, the J end by 8 bases, with 15 bases between. The CDR3 is 15 residues long. CDR1 is MNHEY and CDR2 is SVGAGI in the germline V gene. CDR3 residues: CASSYSSGWEATQYF. The CDR3 nucleotides are TGTGCCAGCAGTTACTCATCAGGGTGGGAAGCTACGCAGTATTTT.

This chain uses TRBV20-1 with TRBJ1-1; D call uncertain. Trimming shortened V by 1 base and J by 1 base, and 7 bases separated the two germline ends. The CDR3 is 13 residues long. Germline values: CDR1 DFQATT, CDR2 SNEGSKA (reference sequence). The CDR3 here is CSARGTANTEAFF. In DNA, the CDR3 is TGCAGTGCTAGAGGGACGGCGAACACTGAAGCTTTCTTT.

This clonotype was seen just once. The chain is built from TRBV6-2 or TRBV6-3 and TRBJ1-1; 7 nucleotides agree with TRBD1. Germline CDR1 and CDR2: MNHEY and SVGEGT. The CDR3 length is 14 residues. V was pared by 5 bases and J by 5 bases, with 8 bases of the junction left unmatched. In DNA, the CDR3 is TGTGCCAGCAGTACGGGGGACAGCTCAACTGAAGCTTTCTTT. Its protein is CASSTGDSSTEAFF.

The rearrangement joins TRBV20-1 to TRBJ1-1, with D maybe TRBD1 (6 bases). Trimming stripped 6 bases from V and 0 bases from J, with 11 bases between. Germline CDR1 and CDR2: DFQATT and SNEGSKA (reference sequence). This CDR3 is 13 amino acids long. CDR3 sequence reads: CSARDTLNTEAFF. Here the CDR3 DNA reads TGCAGTGCAAGGGACACCTTGAACACTGAAGCTTTCTTT.

V gene TRBV6-1 combines with J gene TRBJ1-3, with D possibly TRBD1 on 5 matching bases. Germline CDR1 and CDR2: MNHNS and SASEGT. V was trimmed by 5 bases and J by 1 base, leaving 12 bases between them. The CDR3 extends over 15 amino acids. The CDR3 here is CASSRGQESGNTIYF. The CDR3 nucleotides read TGTGCCAGCAGTCGCGGACAAGAATCTGGAAACACCATATATTTT.

This chain connects TRBV18 to TRBJ1-1, with TRBD1 identical over 7 bases. The junction had 13 bases not matched to a gene; V was cut back by 2 bases and J by 7 bases. CDR1 and CDR2 from the germline V gene are KGHSH and LQKENI. CDR3 size: 16 residues. The CDR3, as DNA: TGTGCCAGCTCACCAACCGGAGACAGGGCCATAAGTGAAGCTTTCTTT. Translated, it gives CASSPTGDRAISEAFF.

This clonotype was observed once. The chain joins TRBV27 to TRBJ2-2; either TRBD1 or TRBD2 may supply D (6 bases each). Germline CDR1 reads MNHEY; CDR2 reads SMNVEV (reference sequence). Trimming left V 3 bases short and J 0 bases short, with 11 bases between. This CDR3 comprises 16 residues. CDR3 residues: CASSLGGTANTGELFF. CDR3 nucleotide sequence: TGTGCCAGCAGTTTGGGGGGCACGGCGAACACCGGGGAGCTGTTTTTT.

The gene calls are TRBV4-3 and TRBJ2-3, with 10 bases aligning to TRBD2. V lost 4 bases and J lost 9; bases outside the gene matches: 10. Germline V lookup: CDR1 LGHNA, CDR2 YSLEER. This CDR3 region has 15 residues. CDR3 bases: TGCGCCAGCAGCCGCACCGGGACTAGCGATGGGACGCAGTATTTT. Amino acid sequence: CASSRTGTSDGTQYF.

The chain recombines TRBV20-1 with TRBJ1-2; the D gene is possibly TRBD1 (5 bases). Germline V gene lookup returns CDR1 DFQATT and CDR2 SNEGSKA (reference sequence). The V end was cut by 1 base, the J end by 8 bases, with 20 bases between. The CDR3 runs 15 residues. The chain's CDR3 is CSARAVGGGVGGYTF. As DNA, the CDR3 is TGCAGTGCTAGAGCGGTAGGAGGAGGGGTGGGCGGCTACACCTTC.

This clonotype was recorded a few times. The chain has TRBV6-1 and TRBJ1-5, with 8 bases that match TRBD1. V gave up 5 bases and J gave up 2 bases; unmatched junction bases: 2. The germline gives CDR1 MNHNS, CDR2 SASEGT. The CDR3 has 14 residues. DNA for the CDR3: TGTGCCAGCAGTCAGACAGGGGGCAATCAGCCCCAGCATTTT. It translates to CASSQTGGNQPQHF.

The chain is built from TRBV28 and TRBJ1-1; D might be TRBD1 (5 bases). The CDR3 loop spans 14 amino acids. Germline V lookup: CDR1 MDHEN, CDR2 SYDVKM. The V gene lost 5 bases and the J gene lost 1 base, with 11 bases spanning the gap. CDR3 region: CASSKGRTNTEAFF. CDR3 sequence (DNA): TGTGCCAGCAGTAAGGGACGGACGAACACTGAAGCTTTCTTT.

The genes are TRBV20-1 and TRBJ1-4; D might be TRBD1 (5 bases). V gave up 6 bases and J gave up 7 bases, with 18 bases separating them. The CDR3 extends over 14 amino acids. Germline V gene data show CDR1 as DFQATT and CDR2 as SNEGSKA (reference sequence). The CDR3 here is CSAKSGAGPEKLFF. In DNA, the CDR3 is TGCAGTGCCAAATCCGGAGCAGGGCCTGAAAAACTGTTTTTT.

This clonotype was seen a handful of times. The chain joins TRBV27 to TRBJ2-3, with TRBD2 identical over 8 bases. Germline-derived CDR1 and CDR2 are MNHEY and SMNVEV (reference sequence). V shed 7 bases and J 6 bases; nucleotides not matched to a gene: 6. The CDR3 consists of 13 residues. CDR3 DNA sequence: TGTGCCAGCACCCGGGGGGGGAGGGATACGCAGTATTTT. It is translated as CASTRGGRDTQYF.

This chain uses TRBV2 with TRBJ1-2; D uncertain. Germline V lookup: CDR1 SNHLY, CDR2 FYNNEI. This CDR3 comprises 17 residues. Trimming left V 4 bases short and J 4 bases short, with 22 bases between. Here the CDR3 reads CASSVEGVQPPGYGYTF. CDR3 DNA sequence: TGTGCCAGCAGTGTAGAGGGTGTTCAGCCGCCCGGCTATGGCTACACCTTC.

The sample holds a few counts of this clonotype. The chain links TRBV20-1 to TRBJ1-5; no clear D. Trimming pared 2 bases from V and 2 bases from J, leaving 4 bases between. The CDR3 is made up of 12 amino acids. CDR1 is DFQATT, CDR2 SNEGSKA, per germline (reference sequence). CDR3 nucleotides: TGCAGTGCTAGAACAGGCAATCAGCCCCAGCATTTT. It encodes CSARTGNQPQHF.

In DNA, the CDR3 is TGTGCCAGTAGGCCCCTAGTGGGCACTGAAGCTTTCTTT. Amino acid sequence: CASRPLVGTEAFF. The chain has TRBV19 and TRBJ1-1; D not certain. With 6 bases removed from V and 4 bases from J, the gap between germline ends came to 12 bases. This CDR3 is 13 amino acids long. CDR1 is LNHDA and CDR2 is SQIVND in the germline V gene (reference sequence).

This clonotype was observed a few times. The chain links TRBV6-5 to TRBJ2-3; 11 positions match TRBD2. Losses at the gene ends were 2 bases for V and 3 bases for J; bases not matched to a gene: 7. The CDR3 length is 17 residues. Germline CDR1 MNHEY, CDR2 SVGAGI. The CDR3 coding sequence is TGTGCCAGCAGTTACCTATTACTAGCGGGGGCTACAGATACGCAGTATTTT. Residues: CASSYLLLAGATDTQYF.

In this sample, this clonotype turned up a few times. This chain uses TRBV27 with TRBJ1-5, with 7 positions matching TRBD1. CDR1 is MNHEY and CDR2 is SMNVEV in the germline V gene (reference sequence). Trimming at V came to 4 bases and at J to 10 bases, leaving 13 bases not matched to a gene. This CDR3 spans 15 amino acids. CDR3 residues: CASSSRQGWSEPQHF. CDR3 bases: TGTGCCAGCAGTTCTCGACAGGGTTGGAGTGAACCCCAGCATTTT.

V is TRBV27 and J is TRBJ1-2; 9 bases line up with TRBD1. Germline V gene lookup returns CDR1 MNHEY and CDR2 SMNVEV (reference sequence). V lost 5 bases, J lost 8 bases, and 12 bases stayed unmatched. The CDR3 is 15 amino acids. The CDR3 is CASSPTGQGMAGYTF. The CDR3 bases are TGTGCCAGCAGTCCAACAGGACAGGGGATGGCAGGCTACACCTTC.

This clonotype was seen more than once but under ten times. The genes are TRBV20-1 and TRBJ2-7, with D possibly being TRBD2 (6 bases). Germline assignment: CDR1 DFQATT and CDR2 SNEGSKA (reference sequence). The CDR3 has 14 amino acids. The ends were cut back, 6 bases at V and 4 bases at J, with 19 bases in the middle. CDR3 loop: CSAHGKSGVYEQYF. The CDR3 nucleotides are TGCAGTGCCCACGGGAAGTCGGGGGTATACGAGCAGTACTTC.

The chain combines TRBV7-8 with TRBJ1-2; TRBD1 is a possible D gene (5 bases). This CDR3 contains 15 residues. V lost 5 bases to trimming and J lost 5 bases, with 18 bases between them. CDR1 SGHVS and CDR2 FQNEAQ come from the germline V gene. This CDR3 is CASSARTGTSYGYTF. CDR3 bases: TGTGCCAGCAGCGCACGCACCGGGACGAGTTATGGCTACACCTTC.